This entry lists 22 T cell receptor beta chains sequenced from one sample in a study of shared T cell receptors in the human thymus. Profiling relied on immunoSEQ multiplex PCR, and the TCRdb table lists in-frame clones only, not all of them. The table has approximately 730,000 clones, 70% to 90% seen once. This sample was shared with a second study, whose subject was human thymus T cells.

The sequencing sample was made of thymocytes. The receptor source for this set is a girl less than two years old with a congenital heart defect.

This chain uses TRBV28 with TRBJ1-6; D is undetermined. CDR3 length: 17 amino acids. The V end lost 3 bases, the J end lost 7 bases, and 19 bases lay between the germline ends. Germline CDR1 and CDR2: MDHEN and SYDVKM. The CDR3 nucleotides read TGTGCCAGCAGTTTCATGGCAGGACTTCGGGGAAATTCACCCCTCCACTTT. Encoded protein: CASSFMAGLRGNSPLHF.

The J gene is TRBJ1-1, the V gene TRBV28; 7 positions match TRBD1. V was pared by 7 bases and J by 1 base, with 3 bases of the junction left unmatched. CDR3 length: 13 residues. Per the germline V gene, CDR1 is MDHEN and CDR2 is SYDVKM. For the CDR3, the DNA is TGTGCCAGCAACAGGGGAACGAACACTGAAGCTTTCTTT. Its translation: CASNRGTNTEAFF.

V and J are TRBV20-1 and TRBJ1-2; TRBD1 is a possible D gene (5 bases). V dropped 3 bases and J dropped 5 bases, with 7 bases sitting between them. The CDR3 runs to 11 residues. Germline values: CDR1 DFQATT, CDR2 SNEGSKA (reference sequence). CDR3 in DNA: TGCAGTGCTAGGACAGAATATGGCTACACCTTC. This sequence encodes CSARTEYGYTF.

This clone came up once. The chain links TRBV2 to TRBJ2-1, with 8 bases identical to TRBD2. Germline assignment: CDR1 SNHLY and CDR2 FYNNEI. The CDR3 extends over 15 amino acids. V trimming: 7 bases; J trimming: 0 bases; junction bases outside the gene matches: 5. The CDR3 coding sequence is TGTGCCAGCAAGAGCGGGGGCCCCTCCTACAATGAGCAGTTCTTC. Its protein product is CASKSGGPSYNEQFF.

The rearrangement links TRBV5-1 to TRBJ1-2, with 10 bases aligning to TRBD1. V lost 4 bases and J lost 2; bases outside the gene matches: 5. From germline, CDR1 is SGHRS and CDR2 YFSETQ. This CDR3 is built from 15 residues. The CDR3 bases are TGCGCCAGCAGCCCGACAGGGGGCTTAAACTATGGCTACACCTTC. Its protein is CASSPTGGLNYGYTF.

The chain links TRBV25-1 to TRBJ1-3, with TRBD1 matching 10 bases. Germline V CDR1 and CDR2: MGHDK, SYGVNS. V shed 8 bases and J 5 bases; nucleotides not matched to a gene: 3. This CDR3 has 13 amino acids. The CDR3 DNA is TGTGCCAGCCTGGGACAGGGGCGAAACACCATATATTTT. As protein: CASLGQGRNTIYF.

The chain joins TRBV19 to TRBJ1-5, with TRBD1 matching over 7 bases. CDR1 and CDR2 from the germline V gene are LNHDA and SQIVND (reference sequence). V shed 3 bases and J 4 bases; nucleotides not matched to a gene: 12. This CDR3 region has 17 residues. The CDR3 region has the DNA TGTGCCAGTAGTATCTCGGCGCGACAGGGTGGGAATCAGCCCCAGCATTTT. This sequence encodes CASSISARQGGNQPQHF.

As DNA, the CDR3 is TGTGCCAGCAGTTACACCCGACAGTTTGGCTACACCTTC. It encodes CASSYTRQFGYTF. This chain joins TRBV6-5 and TRBJ1-2, with a possible D match to TRBD1 (5 bases). The germline V gene has CDR1 MNHEY and CDR2 SVGAGI. The length of the CDR3 is 13 residues. Trimming stripped 2 bases from V and 7 bases from J, with 11 bases between.

The chain couples TRBV4-3 to TRBJ2-1, with 10 bases aligning to TRBD2. Germline V gene data show CDR1 as LGHNA and CDR2 as YSLEER. The trim removed 0 bases at V and 0 bases at J, leaving 5 bases unmatched. This CDR3 has 18 amino acids. CDR3 in amino acids: CASSQESSGSFSYNEQFF. The CDR3 DNA reads TGCGCCAGCAGCCAAGAATCTAGCGGGAGCTTCTCCTACAATGAGCAGTTCTTC.

The chain employs TRBV7-9 and TRBJ2-7, with 9 bases aligning to TRBD2. The CDR3 is 16 residues long. Germline trimming cut 5 bases from V and 2 bases from J; bases unmatched to any gene: 10. Germline V gene data show CDR1 as SEHNR and CDR2 as FQNEAQ (reference sequence). CDR3 in amino acids: CASSPFGSGGPYEQYF. CDR3 bases: TGTGCCAGCAGCCCCTTTGGAAGCGGGGGGCCCTACGAGCAGTACTTC.

CDR3 region: CASSLGLAGGPRQEETQYF. In DNA form, the CDR3 reads TGTGCCAGCAGCTTGGGGCTAGCGGGGGGGCCCAGGCAAGAAGAGACCCAGTACTTC. The rearrangement links TRBV5-4 to TRBJ2-5; the match to TRBD2 covers 12 bases. The CDR3 extends over 19 amino acids. Unmatched junction bases numbered 12, after V lost 0 bases and J lost 3 bases. CDR1 and CDR2 from the germline V gene are SGHNT and YYREEE (reference sequence).

The chain is built from TRBV2 and TRBJ1-5; possibly TRBD1 for D (5 bases). Germline CDR1 is SNHLY and CDR2 is FYNNEI. The CDR3 spans 15 residues. Trimming took 6 bases from V and 9 from J, leaving 21 bases between them. CDR3 sequence reads: CASRQGGVGVRPQHF. For the CDR3, the DNA is TGTGCCAGCAGGCAAGGTGGGGTAGGGGTCCGGCCCCAGCATTTT.

The chain uses TRBV5-1 and TRBJ2-5; 10 bases map to TRBD1. V shed 2 bases and J 3 bases; nucleotides not matched to a gene: 13. CDR3 length equals 18 residues. Germline values: CDR1 SGHRS, CDR2 YFSETQ. The CDR3 region has the DNA TGCGCCAGCAGCTTCTATTTCCGGGACAGGGGATCCAAAGAGACCCAGTACTTC. Translation: CASSFYFRDRGSKETQYF.

The rearrangement uses TRBV6-6 and TRBJ1-2, with D tentatively TRBD1 (6 bases). The CDR3 is 13 residues long. V lost 5 bases to trimming and J lost 7 bases, with 14 bases between them. Germline V CDR1 and CDR2: MNHNY, SVGAGI (reference sequence). This CDR3 is CASSIGGGGGYTF. The CDR3 region has the DNA TGTGCCAGCAGTATCGGAGGGGGGGGTGGCTACACCTTC.

Here the CDR3 DNA reads TGTGCCAGCAGCAGGGGGCACGGGACCCAGTACTTC. This translates into CASSRGHGTQYF. The chain couples TRBV5-4 to TRBJ2-5, with TRBD1 matching 7 bases. The V gene end was trimmed by 4 bases and the J gene end by 7 bases; junction bases not matched to a gene: 4. The CDR3 contains 12 residues. Germline CDR1 reads SGHNT; CDR2 reads YYREEE (reference sequence).

V usage is TRBV5-1 and J usage is TRBJ2-1; D possibly corresponds to TRBD1 (6 bases). Germline assignment: CDR1 SGHRS and CDR2 YFSETQ. Trimming took 5 bases from V and 0 from J, leaving 6 bases between them. The CDR3 length is 13 residues. The CDR3 loop reads CASRDSSYNEQFF. The CDR3 DNA follows: TGCGCCAGCAGGGACAGCTCCTACAATGAGCAGTTCTTC.

The V gene is TRBV27, the J gene TRBJ1-1; 8 nucleotides match TRBD1. Germline loops: CDR1 MNHEY, CDR2 SMNVEV (reference sequence). The CDR3 is 15 amino acids. V was clipped by 6 bases and J by 5 bases; unmatched bases: 11. CDR3 loop: CASSPGTGGSTEAFF. CDR3 DNA sequence: TGTGCCAGCAGCCCAGGGACAGGAGGAAGTACTGAAGCTTTCTTT.

V and J are TRBV19 and TRBJ1-5; perhaps TRBD1 as D (6 bases). V shed 2 bases and J shed 6 bases, with 20 bases lying between them. The CDR3 length is 17 residues. CDR1 is LNHDA, CDR2 SQIVND, per germline (reference sequence). The CDR3, as DNA: TGTGCCAGTAGTATAATTTGGTGGCAGGGGCGAAGTCAGCCCCAGCATTTT. It is translated as CASSIIWWQGRSQPQHF.

The chain links TRBV2 to TRBJ1-1; TRBD1 is a possible D gene (6 bases). This CDR3 has 17 amino acids. Germline V gene data show CDR1 as SNHLY and CDR2 as FYNNEI. V was cut by 4 bases and J by 2 bases, with 20 bases left in between. Here the CDR3 reads CASSAASHQGPNTEAFF. CDR3 in DNA: TGTGCCAGCAGTGCGGCGTCACATCAGGGGCCCAACACTGAAGCTTTCTTT. The full variable domain, its missing parts supplied by reference TRBV2 and TRBJ1-1, is EPEVTQTPSHQVTQMGQEVILRCVPISNHLYFYWYRQILGQKVEFLVSFYNNEISEKSEIFDDQFSVERPDGSNFTLKIRSTKLEDSAMYFCASSAASHQGPNTEAFFGQGTRLTVV.

This clone was detected only a few times. V and J are TRBV19 and TRBJ1-5, with a possible D match to TRBD1 (5 bases). This CDR3 is 19 amino acids long. Trimming took 3 bases from V and 3 from J, leaving 24 bases between them. The germline V gene encodes CDR1 LNHDA and CDR2 SQIVND (reference sequence). The CDR3 DNA reads TGTGCCAGTAGTATTGTGGGTGGGCTGGCATGGGGGGACAATCAGCCCCAGCATTTT. It translates to CASSIVGGLAWGDNQPQHF.

V is TRBV7-9 and J is TRBJ1-2; 7 nucleotides line up with TRBD1. The germline V gene encodes CDR1 SEHNR and CDR2 FQNEAQ (reference sequence). Germline trimming cut 4 bases from V and 5 bases from J; bases unmatched to any gene: 7. This CDR3 comprises 14 residues. The CDR3 region has the DNA TGTGCCAGCAGCTCCCGACAGGGTTCATATGGCTACACCTTC. Encoded protein: CASSSRQGSYGYTF.

DNA for the CDR3: TGTGCCAGCACTAAGAAGAGACAGGGAAACTATGGCTACACCTTC. Translated, it gives CASTKKRQGNYGYTF. The V call is TRBV6-1, the J call TRBJ1-2; 7 bases map to TRBD1. The CDR3 totals 15 residues. V shed 7 bases and J 2 bases; nucleotides not matched to a gene: 10. Germline CDR1 MNHNS, CDR2 SASEGT.